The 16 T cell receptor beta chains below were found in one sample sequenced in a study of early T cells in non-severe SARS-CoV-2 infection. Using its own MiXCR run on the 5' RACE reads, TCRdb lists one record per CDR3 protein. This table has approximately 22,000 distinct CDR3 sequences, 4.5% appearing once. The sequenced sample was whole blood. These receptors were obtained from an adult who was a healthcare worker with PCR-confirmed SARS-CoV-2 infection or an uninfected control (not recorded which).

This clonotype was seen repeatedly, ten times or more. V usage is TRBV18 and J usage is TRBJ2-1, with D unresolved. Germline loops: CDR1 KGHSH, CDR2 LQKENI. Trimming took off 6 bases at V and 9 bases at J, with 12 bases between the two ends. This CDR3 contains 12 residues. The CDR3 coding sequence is TGTGCCAGCTCGAGCACGGAATTTGAGCAGTTCTTC. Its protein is CASSSTEFEQFF.

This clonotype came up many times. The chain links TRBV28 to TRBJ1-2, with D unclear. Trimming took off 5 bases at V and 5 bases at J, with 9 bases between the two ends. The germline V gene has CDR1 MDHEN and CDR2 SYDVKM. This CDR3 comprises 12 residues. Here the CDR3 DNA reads TGTGCCAGCAGTAAGGAGCTATATGGCTACACCTTC. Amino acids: CASSKELYGYTF.

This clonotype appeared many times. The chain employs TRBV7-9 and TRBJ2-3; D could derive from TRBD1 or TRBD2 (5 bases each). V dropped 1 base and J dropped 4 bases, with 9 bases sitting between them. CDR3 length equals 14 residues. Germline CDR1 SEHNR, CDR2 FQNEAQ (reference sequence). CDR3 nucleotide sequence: TGTGCCAGCAGCTTAGGAGGGACCCCAGATACGCAGTATTTT. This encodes CASSLGGTPDTQYF. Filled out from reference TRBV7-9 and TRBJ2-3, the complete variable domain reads DTGVSQNPRHKITKRGQNVTFRCDPISEHNRLYWYRQTLGQGPEFLTYFQNEAQLEKSRLLSDRFSAERPKGSFSTLEIQRTEQGDSAMYLCASSLGGTPDTQYFGPGTRLTVL.

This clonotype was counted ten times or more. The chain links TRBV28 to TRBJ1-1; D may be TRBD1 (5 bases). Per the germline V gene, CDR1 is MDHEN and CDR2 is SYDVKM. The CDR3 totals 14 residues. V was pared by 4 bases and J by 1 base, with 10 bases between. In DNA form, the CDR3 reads TGTGCCAGCAGTTCTCACCAGGGGAACACTGAAGCTTTCTTT. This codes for CASSSHQGNTEAFF.

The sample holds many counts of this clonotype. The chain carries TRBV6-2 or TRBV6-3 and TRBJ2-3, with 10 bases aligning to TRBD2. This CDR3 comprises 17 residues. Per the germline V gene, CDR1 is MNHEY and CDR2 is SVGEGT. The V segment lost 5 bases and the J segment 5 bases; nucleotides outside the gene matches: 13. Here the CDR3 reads CASSKRAGGPIGDTQYF. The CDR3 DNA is TGTGCCAGCAGTAAGCGAGCGGGAGGGCCGATTGGAGATACGCAGTATTTT.

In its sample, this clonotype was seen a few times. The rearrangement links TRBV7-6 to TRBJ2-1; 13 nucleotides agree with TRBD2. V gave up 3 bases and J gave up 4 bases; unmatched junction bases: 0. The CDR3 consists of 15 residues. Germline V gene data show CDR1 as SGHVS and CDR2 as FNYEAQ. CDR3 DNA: TGTGCCAGCAGCTTGACTAGCGGGAGGTACAATGAGCAGTTCTTC. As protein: CASSLTSGRYNEQFF. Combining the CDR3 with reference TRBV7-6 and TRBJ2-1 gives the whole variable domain GAGVSQSPRYKVTKRGQDVALRCDPISGHVSLYWYRQALGQGPEFLTYFNYEAQQDKSGLPNDRFSAERPEGSISTLTIQRTEQRDSAMYRCASSLTSGRYNEQFFGPGTRLTVL.

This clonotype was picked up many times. The CDR3 reads CASRERAGATGELFF. Here the CDR3 DNA reads TGTGCCAGCAGAGAGCGGGCTGGGGCCACCGGGGAGCTGTTTTTT. The chain combines TRBV6-4 with TRBJ2-2; TRBD2 is a possible D gene (6 bases). This CDR3 region has 15 residues. Germline CDR1 reads MRHNA; CDR2 reads SNTAGT. The V and J ends lost 6 bases and 4 bases respectively, with 15 bases between them.

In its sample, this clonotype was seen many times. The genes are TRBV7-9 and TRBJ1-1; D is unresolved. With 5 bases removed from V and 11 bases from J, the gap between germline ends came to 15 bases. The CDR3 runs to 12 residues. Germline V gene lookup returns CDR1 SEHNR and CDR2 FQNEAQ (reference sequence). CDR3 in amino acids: CASSPATGYAFF. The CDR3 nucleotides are TGTGCCAGCAGCCCAGCCACGGGGTATGCTTTCTTT.

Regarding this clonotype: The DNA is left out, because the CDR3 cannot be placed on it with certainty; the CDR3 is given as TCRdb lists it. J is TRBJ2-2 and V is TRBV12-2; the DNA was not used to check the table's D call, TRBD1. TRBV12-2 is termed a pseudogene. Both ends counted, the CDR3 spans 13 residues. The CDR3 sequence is CASRPPGPGSCFF.

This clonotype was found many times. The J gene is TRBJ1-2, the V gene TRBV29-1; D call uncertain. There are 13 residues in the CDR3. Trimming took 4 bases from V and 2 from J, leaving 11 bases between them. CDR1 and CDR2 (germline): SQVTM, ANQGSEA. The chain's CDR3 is CSVGTGLNYGYTF. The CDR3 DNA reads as TGCAGCGTTGGGACCGGGTTAAACTATGGCTACACCTTC. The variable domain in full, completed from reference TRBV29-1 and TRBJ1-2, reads SAVISQKPSRDICQRGTSLTIQCQVDSQVTMMFWYRQQPGQSLTLIATANQGSEATYESGFVIDKFPISRPNLTFSTLTVSNMSPEDSSIYLCSVGTGLNYGYTFGSGTRLTVV.

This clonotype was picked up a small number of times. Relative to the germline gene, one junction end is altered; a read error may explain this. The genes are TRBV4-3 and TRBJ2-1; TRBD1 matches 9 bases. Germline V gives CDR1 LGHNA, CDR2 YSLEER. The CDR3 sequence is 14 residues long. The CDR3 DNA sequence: TGCGCCAGCAGCCAAGGGGGAAGAATGGGACAGGGTACCTTT. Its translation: CASSQGGRMGQGTF.

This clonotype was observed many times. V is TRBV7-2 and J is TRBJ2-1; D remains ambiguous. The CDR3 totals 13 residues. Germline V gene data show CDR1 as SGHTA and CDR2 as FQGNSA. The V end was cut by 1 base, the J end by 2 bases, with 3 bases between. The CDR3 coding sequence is TGTGCCAGCAGCTTAGAAGCCTACAATGAGCAGTTCTTC. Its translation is CASSLEAYNEQFF.

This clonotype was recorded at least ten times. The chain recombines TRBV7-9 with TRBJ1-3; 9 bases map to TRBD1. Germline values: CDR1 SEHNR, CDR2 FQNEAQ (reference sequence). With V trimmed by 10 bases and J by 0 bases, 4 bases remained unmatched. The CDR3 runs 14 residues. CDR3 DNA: TGTGCCACTAGACAGGGGGTCTCTGGAAACACCATATATTTT. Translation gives CATRQGVSGNTIYF.

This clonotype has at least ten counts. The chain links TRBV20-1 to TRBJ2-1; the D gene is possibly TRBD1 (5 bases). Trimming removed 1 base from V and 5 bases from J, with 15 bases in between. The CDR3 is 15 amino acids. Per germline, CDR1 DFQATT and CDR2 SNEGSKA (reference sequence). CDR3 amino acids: CSARVTQGPHNEQFF. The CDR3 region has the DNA TGCAGTGCTAGAGTCACGCAGGGCCCCCACAATGAGCAGTTCTTC.

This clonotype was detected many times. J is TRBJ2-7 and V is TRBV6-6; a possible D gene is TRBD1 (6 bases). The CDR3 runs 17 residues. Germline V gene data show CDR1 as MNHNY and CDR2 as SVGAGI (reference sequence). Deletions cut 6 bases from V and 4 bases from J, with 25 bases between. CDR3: CASRPADGTTYGYEQYF. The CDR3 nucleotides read TGTGCCAGCAGACCTGCTGACGGGACAACGTATGGTTACGAGCAGTACTTC.

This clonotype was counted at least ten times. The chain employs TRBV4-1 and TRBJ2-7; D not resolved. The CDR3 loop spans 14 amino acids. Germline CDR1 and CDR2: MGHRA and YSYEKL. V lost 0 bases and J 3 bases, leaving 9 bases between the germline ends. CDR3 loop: CASSQDRLGYEQYF. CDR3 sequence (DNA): TGCGCCAGCAGCCAAGATCGGTTGGGCTACGAGCAGTACTTC.